The T cell receptor (beta chain) under discussion was sequenced for a study of CD8 T cells in Susac syndrome. Study overall: Clinical remission applied to under 10 sequenced Susac syndrome patients, and about six had active disease. At the time their blood was drawn, patients with Susac syndrome were either therapy-naive, on corticosteroids (with some of them also receiving intravenous immunoglobulin), or on intravenous immunoglobulin alone. Study outcomes and limitations: Roughly 5 Susac-specific public clones appeared in CD8+ TEMRA repertoires, and roughly 17 in total CD8+ repertoires.

Germline CDR1 GTSNPN, CDR2 SVGIG (reference sequence). CDR3 length: 13 amino acids. Trimming left V 0 bases short and J 0 bases short, with 6 bases between. Remarks on this clonotype: Its antigen is currently unknown.

RNA, at about 0.45 to 1 ug, was reverse transcribed with random hexamers. The TCR beta CDR3 was amplified by immunoSEQ multiplex PCR across 54 Vbeta, 13 Jbeta. TCRdb re-derived calls from the immunoSEQ multiplex PCR reads in MiXCR, one entry per CDR3 protein. The repertoire has 200,000 or so distinct CDR3 sequences, 95% of them found once; the top ten carry around 0.16%. The sequence was obtained from a human donor with Susac syndrome. Sample: CD8+ T cells from PBMCs. This chain connects TRBV30 to TRBJ2-7; tentative D call: TRBD2 (5 bases). The CDR3 here is CAWSVGSSYEQYF. DNA of the CDR3: TGTGCCTGGAGTGTGGGGAGCTCCTACGAGCAGTACTTC.